Given below is one T cell receptor (beta chain) in context. Its antigen is undetermined. The V end was cut by 2 bases, the J end by 6 bases, with 13 bases between. The CDR3 has 15 residues. Looked up from germline, CDR1 is SNHLY and CDR2 is FYNNEI. Via MiXCR, TCRdb re-called the 5' RACE reads, giving one row per CDR3 protein. The table lists 500,000 or so distinct CDR3 sequences, roughly a fifth of them singletons. The sample originates from a study of identical twins. Findings and limits, study-wide: Models underpredicted monozygotic twin sharing of out-of-frame TCR alpha.

The same specimen was also included in a second study, on T cells expressing NK-cell markers.

Specimen: CD4+ T cells sorted from blood. This TCR was recovered from a woman aged 18-29 years in good health. The genes are TRBV2 and TRBJ2-2, with a tentative D call TRBD1 (6 bases). For the CDR3, the DNA is TGTGCCAGCAGTGAATCCAGGGGTTACTCCGGGGAGCTGTTTTTT. This translates into CASSESRGYSGELFF.